This T cell receptor (beta chain) was captured in a study of response to subunit inactivated influenza vaccine. MiXCR was run by TCRdb on the RT-PCR reads, yielding one entry per CDR3 protein. The sample has 500,000 to 550,000 distinct CDR3 sequences, roughly 8.2% seen once. This clonotype was seen a few times. This specimen was PBMCs from blood, taken less than 25 months after vaccination. The TCR originated in a man aged 50 to 75 who received an inactivated influenza vaccine.

The CDR3 DNA sequence: TGCGCCAGCAGCCGTTGGATAGCGGGAGGGCCAGGTGGGACAGATACGCAGTATTTT. This codes for CASSRWIAGGPGGTDTQYF. V gene TRBV4-3 combines with J gene TRBJ2-3; 11 nucleotides match TRBD2. This CDR3 is built from 19 residues. V lost 4 bases, J lost 3 bases, and 15 bases stayed unmatched. Germline CDR1 reads LGHNA; CDR2 reads YSLEER.